Each of the 17 T cell receptor beta chains below was sequenced from the same sample in a study of CD8 T cells in Susac syndrome. RNA in amounts of about 0.45 to 1 ug was reverse transcribed with random hexamers. TCRdb redid the calling of the immunoSEQ multiplex PCR reads with MiXCR, one entry per CDR3 protein. The sample holds about 200,000 distinct CDR3 sequences, 90% to 95% seen once. Material: CD8+ T cells from PBMCs. The receptors come from a human donor with multiple sclerosis.

The rearrangement links TRBV14 to TRBJ2-7, with TRBD1 identical over 7 bases. CDR1 is SGHDN, CDR2 FVKESK, per germline. The CDR3 is 15 residues long. The J segment lost 5 bases and the V segment lost 4 bases, leaving 11 bases of the junction unmatched. CDR3 loop: CASSPRNRGQNEQYF. CDR3 in DNA: TGTGCCAGCAGCCCCCGAAACCGGGGACAGAACGAGCAGTACTTC.

This chain joins TRBV13 and TRBJ2-7, with D possibly being TRBD2 (6 bases). V was shortened by 4 bases and J by 3 bases, with 19 bases between the two germline ends. CDR1 PRHDT and CDR2 FYEKMQ come from the germline V gene (reference sequence). CDR3 length equals 16 residues. DNA for the CDR3: TGTGCCAGCAGCTCTGGGACTCCCACAAACGTCTACGAGCAGTACTTC. Amino acids: CASSSGTPTNVYEQYF.

This clonotype came up once. The chain carries TRBV5-8 and TRBJ2-1, with 12 bases lining up with TRBD2. This CDR3 has 16 residues. V shed 2 bases, J shed 5 bases, and the junction held 5 bases outside the gene matches. Germline CDR1 SGHTS, CDR2 YDEGEE. The CDR3 sequence is CASSFRTSGINNEQFF. The CDR3 region has the DNA TGTGCCAGCAGCTTTCGGACTAGCGGGATTAACAATGAGCAGTTCTTC.

The chain carries TRBV2 and TRBJ2-5, with a weak D call TRBD2 (6 bases). Germline V CDR1 and CDR2: SNHLY, FYNNEI. With 5 bases removed from V and 3 bases from J, the gap between germline ends came to 10 bases. The CDR3 spans 13 residues. This CDR3 is CASSMGLEETQYF. The CDR3 region has the DNA TGTGCCAGCAGTATGGGACTCGAAGAGACCCAGTACTTC.

The chain employs TRBV2 and TRBJ1-1; D remains ambiguous. CDR3 size: 13 residues. CDR1 is SNHLY and CDR2 is FYNNEI in the germline V gene. The V gene lost 3 bases and the J gene lost 0 bases, with 5 bases spanning the gap. CDR3 sequence (DNA): TGTGCCAGCAGTGATTGGATGAACACTGAAGCTTTCTTT. The encoded protein is CASSDWMNTEAFF.

V and J are TRBV2 and TRBJ1-6; D remains unclear. The V end was cut by 10 bases, the J end by 11 bases, with 18 bases between. The germline CDR1 and CDR2 sequences are SNHLY and FYNNEI. The CDR3 is 13 residues long. The CDR3 DNA sequence: TGTGCCACCAAGGACGGGTCCGGGACACCCCTCCACTTT. This encodes CATKDGSGTPLHF. Complete variable domain (other parts from reference TRBV2 and TRBJ1-6): EPEVTQTPSHQVTQMGQEVILRCVPISNHLYFYWYRQILGQKVEFLVSFYNNEISEKSEIFDDQFSVERPDGSNFTLKIRSTKLEDSAMYFCATKDGSGTPLHFGNGTRLTVT.

The chain joins TRBV30 to TRBJ2-7; D might be TRBD2 (5 bases). The CDR3 consists of 12 residues. Looked up from germline, CDR1 is GTSNPN and CDR2 is SVGIG (reference sequence). Trimming removed 6 bases from V and 2 bases from J, with 11 bases in between. Here the CDR3 DNA reads TGTGCCTGTTCCCCCGGGGCCTACGAGCAGTACTTC. Its translation is CACSPGAYEQYF. Drawing the rest from reference TRBV30 and TRBJ2-7, the complete variable domain is SQTIHQWPATLVQPVGSPLSLECTVEGTSNPNLYWYRQAAGRGLQLLFYSVGIGQISSEVPQNLSASRPQDRQFILSSKKLLLSDSGFYLCACSPGAYEQYFGPGTRLTVT.

V and J are TRBV7-9 and TRBJ1-2, with D perhaps TRBD1 (5 bases). V lost 3 bases, J lost 3 bases, and 11 bases lay in between. Germline V lookup: CDR1 SEHNR, CDR2 FQNEAQ (reference sequence). The CDR3 sequence is 14 residues long. Here the CDR3 reads CASSFVTGDYGYTF. The CDR3 DNA is TGTGCCAGCAGCTTTGTTACAGGAGACTATGGCTACACCTTC.

The chain is built from TRBV30 and TRBJ1-5; no firm D call. In germline, CDR1 is GTSNPN, CDR2 SVGIG (reference sequence). V was trimmed by 4 bases and J by 4 bases, leaving 11 bases between them. The CDR3 extends over 13 amino acids. The CDR3 DNA is TGTGCCTGGAACACGGCAGGAAATCAGCCCCAGCATTTT. As protein: CAWNTAGNQPQHF.

The CDR3 loop reads CASSATGGSGAEQYF. The CDR3 nucleotides are TGTGCCAGCAGCGCCACAGGGGGCAGCGGCGCCGAGCAGTACTTC. The chain employs TRBV9 and TRBJ2-7, with 9 bases matching TRBD1. Germline V gives CDR1 SGDLS, CDR2 YYNGEE. Trimming at V came to 3 bases and at J to 6 bases, leaving 10 bases not matched to a gene. The CDR3 has 15 amino acids.

The CDR3 bases are TGTGCCAGTAGTATTTGGTGGGAGGGTTCAGACGAGCAGTACTTC. It specifies CASSIWWEGSDEQYF. This rearrangement joins TRBV19 to TRBJ2-7; TRBD2 agrees at 7 bases. The CDR3 has 15 amino acids. CDR1 LNHDA and CDR2 SQIVND come from the germline V gene (reference sequence). J was trimmed by 5 bases and V by 3 bases; bases with no gene match: 10.

This chain connects TRBV9 to TRBJ2-1; tentatively, D is TRBD1 (6 bases). Germline V lookup: CDR1 SGDLS, CDR2 YYNGEE. CDR3 size: 16 residues. Trimming shortened V by 0 bases and J by 1 base, and 11 bases separated the two germline ends. CDR3 sequence reads: CASSVEGHPSYNEQFF. The CDR3 DNA sequence: TGTGCCAGCAGCGTAGAGGGACACCCATCCTACAATGAGCAGTTCTTC.

The V gene is TRBV6-5, the J gene TRBJ1-1; perhaps TRBD1 as D (5 bases). Germline CDR1 MNHEY, CDR2 SVGAGI. The germline V and J ends were trimmed by 9 bases and 4 bases, with 15 bases remaining between them. The CDR3 totals 13 residues. The CDR3 loop is CASYAYQGTEAFF. The CDR3 DNA sequence: TGTGCCAGTTACGCGTATCAGGGCACTGAAGCTTTCTTT.

V gene TRBV6-5 combines with J gene TRBJ2-5, with D hard to call. CDR3 length: 14 amino acids. V dropped 0 bases and J dropped 0 bases, with 5 bases sitting between them. The germline V gene encodes CDR1 MNHEY and CDR2 SVGAGI. CDR3 nucleotides: TGTGCCAGCAGTTACTCGAAGTACCAAGAGACCCAGTACTTC. Protein: CASSYSKYQETQYF.

The chain has TRBV4-1 and TRBJ1-1; a weak D match, TRBD1 (6 bases). The CDR3 has 14 amino acids. CDR1 is MGHRA, CDR2 YSYEKL, per germline. The germline V and J ends were trimmed by 7 bases and 2 bases, with 14 bases remaining between them. The CDR3 is CASTRWTANTEAFF. The CDR3 region has the DNA TGCGCCAGCACCCGGTGGACAGCTAACACTGAAGCTTTCTTT.

The chain combines TRBV7-2 with TRBJ2-3, with 8 bases aligning to TRBD2. Germline V gene lookup returns CDR1 SGHTA and CDR2 FQGNSA. V lost 5 bases to trimming and J lost 2 bases; unmatched junction nucleotides: 6. This CDR3 spans 15 amino acids. In DNA form, the CDR3 reads TGTGCCAGCAGCCCCGGGACTAGGTTCACAGATACGCAGTATTTT. Its protein product is CASSPGTRFTDTQYF.

This clonotype appeared once. The V and J genes are TRBV3-1 and TRBJ2-3; no firm D call. The CDR3 totals 15 residues. V lost 0 bases and J 0 bases, leaving 7 bases between the germline ends. Germline V gene data show CDR1 as LGHDT and CDR2 as YNNKEL (reference sequence). This CDR3 reads CASSQEAASTDTQYF. CDR3 in DNA: TGTGCCAGCAGCCAAGAGGCGGCAAGCACAGATACGCAGTATTTT.